This T cell receptor beta chain is from a study of blood T cells in healthy people across ages. At least 5 micrograms of total RNA were extracted per sample. With a J-beta primer mix and a sample-barcoded 5' primer, a second PCR ran about 7 to 12 cycles. A single record per CDR3 protein comes from TCRdb applying MiXCR to the 5' RACE reads. This table holds about a million distinct CDR3 sequences, approximately 49% found once. This clonotype showed up just a few times. V was clipped by 7 bases and J by 3 bases, with 12 bases between them. CDR1 SQVTM and CDR2 ANQGSEA come from the germline V gene. This CDR3 has 12 residues.

The V call is TRBV29-1, the J call TRBJ1-2, with a tentative D call TRBD1 (6 bases). The sequenced material came from blood. This clonotype originated in a man younger than 40 in good health. The CDR3 bases are TGCAGCGGGGTAGGGGGTGACTATGGCTACACCTTC. Its translation: CSGVGGDYGYTF.